This T cell receptor (beta chain) was retrieved from a study of blood T cell repertoires in COVID-19 (dated by TCRdb to the early 2020s). In the study overall: Samples from collaborators originated in the United States, Italy and Spain and spanned both the acute and convalescent phases of COVID-19. Nearly every sample came with metadata listing a de-identified subject ID, COVID-19 status, age in years and sex. Samples were obtained from the ongoing ImmuneRACE study (first 160 participants) and from some 1,200 subjects provided by 6 global collaborators. The repertoires were released in a freely available public database meant as a resource for research on the immune response to SARS-CoV-2. The prospective study material was composed of cDNA or gDNA derived from T cells, B-cell-depleted T cells, or PBMCs. Where HLA class I and class II types were available, the types were taken from metadata supplied by the sample provider, not from assay-based typing. Subjects who had been exposed to COVID-19, were actively infected with it, or had recovered from it provided the deeply sampled blood TCRbeta repertoires that made up the dataset. The full study reports these points: How much clinical and demographic metadata was included differed by source and by participant, and the metadata was provided uncurated.

CDR1 and CDR2, looked up from the germline V gene, are SQVTM and ANQGSEA. V loses 1 base of germline sequence and J loses 4 bases, and the interval between the two ends is 10 bases. The CDR3 runs 13 amino acids, cysteine and phenylalanine included. The entry retains the CDR3 DNA only, 39 bases that are in frame from base 1. Of note for this clone: There is no known antigen for this receptor. Base qualities were left out, and no much larger clone turns up one base away.

Participants in the prospective study were enrolled through a virtual design, were aged about 18 to 100 years, and lived in roughly 24 United States geographic areas. Cohort assignment in the prospective study relied on participant-reported clinical history from a screening survey and a study questionnaire. ImmuneRACE Cohort 3 recovered participants were defined by two consecutive negative NP/OP PCR tests, healthcare professional clearance, or symptom resolution. In the prospective study, mobile phlebotomists collected whole blood, serum and a nasopharyngeal or oropharyngeal swab from each participant. Additional blood draws and questionnaires over an approximately two-month period could optionally be provided by prospective study participants. Before DNA extraction, prospective study blood samples were shipped either frozen or at room temperature. The immunoSEQ Assay, a bias-controlled multiplex PCR, was used to amplify TCRbeta CDR3 regions from genomic DNA. As for the original processing: The number of nucleated cells in each sample was estimated from the amplification of reference gene primers within the assay. To quantify the absolute abundance of each unique TCRbeta CDR3 rearrangement, sequence reads were collapsed and filtered. For each sample, productive Simpson clonality was calculated as the square root of Simpson's diversity index over productive rearrangements. The table comes from immuneACCESS by way of TCRdb, which keeps in-frame sequences with V and J called. Part of the clones is missing from these tables; in studies checked, under half for an unresolved V gene and the rest for unknown reasons. V and J calls plus clone size are reproduced from that table; the DNA served to infer D and trimming. Recorded for this sample are 390,000 or so clones; approximately 90% of them occurred a single time. The top ten clonotypes cover 1% of the sample.

Specimen: PBMCs or T cells enriched from blood (not recorded which). This clonotype was sampled from a man aged 18 to 35 who had recovered from COVID-19. Recombination linked TRBV29-1 to TRBJ1-1, and perhaps TRBD1 as D gene, on 6 matching bases. The CDR3 sequence is CSVEGGHRTEAFF. The DNA reads as follows: TGCAGCGTTGAAGGGGGGCACCGCACTGAAGCTTTCTTT.